This T cell receptor (beta chain) is from a study of TIL therapy for anti-PD-1-resistant metastatic lung cancer. Germline assignment: CDR1 SNHLY and CDR2 FYNNEI. V shed 1 base and J shed 3 bases, with 6 bases lying between them. The CDR3 consists of 13 residues. This clone was counted a few times. Its target is not known. The time point denotes: pre-treatment sample, taken before nivolumab and TIL therapy. The immunoSEQ assay was v3. Profiling relied on immunoSEQ multiplex PCR, and the TCRdb table lists in-frame clones only, not all of them. The repertoire holds 20,000 or so clones, with about three quarters as singletons. Study findings and constraints: Infused TIL clonotypes partially replaced the baseline blood repertoire, then decayed over months. The cohort had more treatment-naive, never-smoker and oncogene-addicted patients than typical.

This material consisted of blood, taken at baseline. This chain uses TRBV2 with TRBJ1-2; D is undetermined. This TCR was recovered from a person between 30 and 80 years old with non-small cell lung cancer. DNA of the CDR3: TGTGCCAGCAGTGAAGGGAGGGACTATGGCTACACCTTC. Amino acids: CASSEGRDYGYTF.